These 16 T cell receptor beta chains share one sample of origin, sequenced in a study of blood T cell repertoires in COVID-19. Assay used: immunoSEQ multiplex PCR; TCRdb lists only in-frame clones, some missing. The sample includes approximately 92,000 clones, around three quarters of them seen just once. The specimen was peripheral blood. The receptors originated from a man aged 45 to 65 who had recovered from COVID-19.

This clone was detected only once. V gene TRBV15 combines with J gene TRBJ2-2; TRBD1 agrees at 8 bases. Germline V gene lookup returns CDR1 LNHNV and CDR2 YYDKDF (reference sequence). V lost 2 bases, J lost 1 base, and 3 bases stayed unmatched. The CDR3 has 16 residues. The CDR3 here is CATSRPGTGNTGELFF. Here the CDR3 DNA reads TGTGCCACCAGCAGACCCGGGACAGGGAACACCGGGGAGCTGTTTTTT.

The chain recombines TRBV18 with TRBJ2-7; D might be TRBD2 (5 bases). Germline V gene lookup returns CDR1 KGHSH and CDR2 LQKENI. This CDR3 contains 13 residues. V was cut by 4 bases and J by 2 bases, with 9 bases left in between. The CDR3 coding sequence is TGTGCCAGCTCACTCGGGGTTCCCTACGAGCAGTACTTC. This gives the protein CASSLGVPYEQYF.

Turning to this clone: One end of the junction varies from germline; a read error may be responsible. This chain uses TRBV5-1 with TRBJ2-5; 8 bases line up with TRBD1. Germline CDR1 SGHRS, CDR2 YFSETQ. The CDR3 covers 12 residues. CDR3 DNA sequence: TGCGCCAGCAGCTTGGCAGGGGGCAGCCCAAACTTC. Its translation is CASSLAGGSPNF.

This clone was seen only once. Here the CDR3 reads CAWSLSSYNSPLHF. The CDR3 DNA reads as TGTGCCTGGAGTTTGAGCTCCTATAATTCACCCCTCCACTTT. The chain carries TRBV30 and TRBJ1-6, with D uncertain. Trimming cost V 2 bases and J 0 bases, with 5 bases left between them. The CDR3 length is 14 residues. Germline CDR1 and CDR2: GTSNPN and SVGIG (reference sequence).

The rearrangement uses TRBV10-3 and TRBJ1-1; D is unresolved. The CDR3 extends over 13 amino acids. Germline V gene data show CDR1 as ENHRY and CDR2 as SYGVKD. Trimming pared 8 bases from V and 2 bases from J, leaving 12 bases between. The CDR3 coding sequence is TGTGCCATCCGTCCACACCTCAACACTGAAGCTTTCTTT. This encodes CAIRPHLNTEAFF.

This clone was counted once. This rearrangement joins TRBV9 to TRBJ2-3; D might be TRBD1 (6 bases). Germline V CDR1 and CDR2: SGDLS, YYNGEE. V lost 0 bases and J 4 bases, leaving 15 bases between the germline ends. This CDR3 is built from 16 residues. The CDR3 protein is CASSVAPGVTADTQYF. CDR3 nucleotides: TGTGCCAGCAGCGTAGCCCCAGGGGTAACCGCAGATACGCAGTATTTT.

The rearrangement uses TRBV9 and TRBJ1-6; D gene ambiguous. The length of the CDR3 is 14 residues. V was cut by 4 bases and J by 12 bases, with 17 bases left in between. Per germline, CDR1 SGDLS and CDR2 YYNGEE. For the CDR3, the DNA is TGTGCCAGCAGCCCCGGTCAGGTCTCTCTACCCCTCCACTTT. Translation gives CASSPGQVSLPLHF.

This clone was counted only a few times. The rearrangement uses TRBV12-3 or TRBV12-4 and TRBJ1-1; 8 nucleotides match TRBD1. The CDR3 covers 12 residues. Trimming at V came to 6 bases and at J to 11 bases, leaving 8 bases not matched to a gene. The CDR3 loop is CASSRTGSWAFF. The DNA of the CDR3 is TGTGCCAGCAGCAGGACAGGGAGTTGGGCTTTCTTT.

The sample holds one count of this clone. This sequence joins TRBV7-3 and TRBJ2-3; 7 nucleotides line up with TRBD2. V shed 6 bases and J 4 bases; nucleotides not matched to a gene: 10. Germline V gene data show CDR1 as SGHTA and CDR2 as FQGTGA. This CDR3 contains 15 residues. The DNA of the CDR3 is TGTGCCAGCAGTCTCCTCCGGGGGGTGGCAGATACGCAGTATTTT. Protein product: CASSLLRGVADTQYF.

The V gene is TRBV7-8, the J gene TRBJ1-5; D is uncertain. Germline loops: CDR1 SGHVS, CDR2 FQNEAQ. This CDR3 has 16 residues. Trimming cost V 6 bases and J 0 bases, with 15 bases left between them. The CDR3 sequence is CASSSEAAPSNQPQHF. The CDR3 region has the DNA TGTGCCAGCAGTTCAGAGGCAGCTCCTAGCAATCAGCCCCAGCATTTT.

V and J are TRBV4-2 and TRBJ1-6, with no clear D. The V gene lost 0 bases and the J gene lost 9 bases, with 6 bases spanning the gap. The CDR3 totals 13 residues. Germline V gives CDR1 LGHNA, CDR2 YNFKEQ. The CDR3 loop is CASSQDNSSPLHF. CDR3 nucleotide sequence: TGTGCCAGCAGCCAAGATAATAGTTCACCCCTCCACTTT.

The chain joins TRBV7-8 to TRBJ2-1; 10 nucleotides match TRBD2. From germline, CDR1 is SGHVS and CDR2 FQNEAQ. The CDR3 contains 15 residues. V shed 5 bases and J 2 bases; nucleotides not matched to a gene: 3. The CDR3 spells CASSISGRAYNEQFF. The CDR3 DNA reads TGTGCCAGCAGCATAAGCGGGAGGGCCTACAATGAGCAGTTCTTC. The whole variable domain, remainder taken from reference TRBV7-8 and TRBJ2-1, is GAGVSQSPRYKVAKRGQDVALRCDPISGHVSLFWYQQALGQGPEFLTYFQNEAQLDKSGLPSDRFFAERPEGSVSTLKIQRTQQEDSAVYLCASSISGRAYNEQFFGPGTRLTVL.

The genes are TRBV6-6 and TRBJ2-7; weak D call: TRBD2 (7 bases). Looked up from germline, CDR1 is MNHNY and CDR2 is SVGAGI (reference sequence). The ends were cut back, 8 bases at V and 0 bases at J, with 20 bases in the middle. CDR3 length equals 16 residues. The CDR3 reads CASRRGGATSSYEQYF. CDR3 coding DNA: TGTGCCAGCCGACGAGGGGGGGCGACGAGCTCCTACGAGCAGTACTTC.

The chain links TRBV10-3 to TRBJ1-6; possible D gene TRBD1, 6 bases. V shed 5 bases and J shed 7 bases, with 15 bases lying between them. Germline V CDR1 and CDR2: ENHRY, SYGVKD. The CDR3 is made up of 15 amino acids. CDR3 nucleotides: TGTGCCATCAGTCAAGGGGGAACAGAGAATTCACCCCTCCACTTT. This encodes CAISQGGTENSPLHF.

This clone was seen a single time. The rearrangement joins TRBV28 to TRBJ1-5, with TRBD1 identical over 7 bases. CDR1 MDHEN and CDR2 SYDVKM come from the germline V gene. V trimming: 5 bases; J trimming: 2 bases; junction bases outside the gene matches: 6. This CDR3 comprises 15 residues. CDR3 coding DNA: TGTGCCAGCAGTCCAGGACAGGTGGGCAATCAGCCCCAGCATTTT. This encodes CASSPGQVGNQPQHF.

The V gene is TRBV10-3, the J gene TRBJ2-1; maybe TRBD2 (5 bases). This CDR3 region has 15 residues. Germline CDR1 is ENHRY and CDR2 is SYGVKD. V was shortened by 6 bases and J by 3 bases, with 15 bases between the two germline ends. The CDR3 coding sequence is TGTGCCATCAGGGCACATCGCGAGGGCTACAATGAGCAGTTCTTC. It codes for CAIRAHREGYNEQFF.